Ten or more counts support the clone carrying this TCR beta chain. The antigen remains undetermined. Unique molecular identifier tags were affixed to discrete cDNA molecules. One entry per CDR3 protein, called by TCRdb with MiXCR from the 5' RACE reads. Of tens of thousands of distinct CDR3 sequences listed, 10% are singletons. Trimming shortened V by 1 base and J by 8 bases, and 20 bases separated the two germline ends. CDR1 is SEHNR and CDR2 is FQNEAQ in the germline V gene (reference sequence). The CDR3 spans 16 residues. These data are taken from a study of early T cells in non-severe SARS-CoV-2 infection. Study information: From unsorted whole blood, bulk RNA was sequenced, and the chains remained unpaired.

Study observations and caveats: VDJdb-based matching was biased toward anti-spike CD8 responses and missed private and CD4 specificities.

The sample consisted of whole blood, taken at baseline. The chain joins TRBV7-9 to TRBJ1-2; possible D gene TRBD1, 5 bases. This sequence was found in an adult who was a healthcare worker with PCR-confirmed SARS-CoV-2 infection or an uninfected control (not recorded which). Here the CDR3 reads CASSLVDGGTVEGYTF. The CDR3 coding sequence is TGTGCCAGCAGCTTAGTTGATGGAGGGACGGTCGAGGGCTACACCTTC.